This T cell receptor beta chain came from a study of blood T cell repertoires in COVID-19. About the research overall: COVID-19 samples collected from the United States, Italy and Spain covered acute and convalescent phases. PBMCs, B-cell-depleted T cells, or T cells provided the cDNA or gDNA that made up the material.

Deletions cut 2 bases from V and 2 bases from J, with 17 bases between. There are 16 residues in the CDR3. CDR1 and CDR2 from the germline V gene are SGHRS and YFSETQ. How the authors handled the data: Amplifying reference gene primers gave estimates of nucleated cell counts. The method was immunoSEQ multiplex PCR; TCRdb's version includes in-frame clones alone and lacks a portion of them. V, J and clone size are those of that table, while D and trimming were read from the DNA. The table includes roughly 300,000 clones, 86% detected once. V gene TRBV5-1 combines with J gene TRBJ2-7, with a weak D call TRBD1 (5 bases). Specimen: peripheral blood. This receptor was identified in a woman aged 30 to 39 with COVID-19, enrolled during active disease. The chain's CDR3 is CASSFGFGGRAYEQYF. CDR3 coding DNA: TGCGCCAGCAGCTTCGGGTTTGGCGGCAGGGCCTACGAGCAGTACTTC.